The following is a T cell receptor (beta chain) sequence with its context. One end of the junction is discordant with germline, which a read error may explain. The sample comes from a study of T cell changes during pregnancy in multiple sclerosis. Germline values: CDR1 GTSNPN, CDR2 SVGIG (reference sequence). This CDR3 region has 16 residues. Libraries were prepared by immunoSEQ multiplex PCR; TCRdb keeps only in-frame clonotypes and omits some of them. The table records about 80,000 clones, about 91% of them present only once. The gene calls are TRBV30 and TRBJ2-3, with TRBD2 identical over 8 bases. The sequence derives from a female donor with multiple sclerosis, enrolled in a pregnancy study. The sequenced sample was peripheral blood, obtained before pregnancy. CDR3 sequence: CAWGVSAGGSTDTQYF. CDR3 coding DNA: TGTGCCTGGGGTGTTTCGGCGGGGGGAAGCACAGATACGCAGTATTTT.